This T cell receptor (beta chain) was identified in a study of a mutant IDH1 vaccine in newly diagnosed glioma. About the research overall: Patients previously underwent radiotherapy, temozolomide, or both, and most underwent both.

Measured with immunoSEQ multiplex PCR; TCRdb has only the in-frame clones, and not every one. The table includes about 15,000 clones, 85% to 90% detected once. Study-wide findings and caveats: Immune responses induced by the vaccine were seen in just over 90% of patients, spanning multiple MHC alleles. Variations in leading peripheral T cell clonotypes appeared to have no connection with pseudoprogression.

The CDR3 covers 15 residues. CDR1 is SGHRS and CDR2 is YFSETQ in the germline V gene. Regarding time point: baseline, week 1 (first vaccination visit). The sample's treatment: pre-vaccination baseline after standard-of-care therapy. Each tumor in the donors was a new WHO grade 3 or 4 astrocytoma, IDH1-mutant and ATRX-lost. This clone was detected only once. Its antigen is not known. At one boundary the junction diverges from the germline segment, which might be a read error. The sequence was collected from a woman aged 40 to 50 with glioma. Some clones in this sample may be carry-over from other donors' samples. This specimen was PBMCs, taken from a glioma patient treated with radiotherapy, temozolomide or both. This rearrangement joins TRBV5-1 to TRBJ2-7, with TRBD1 identical over 10 bases. The CDR3 nucleotides are TGCGCCAGCAGCGATACCGGGACAGGGGACTCCAAGGGGCACTTC. It yields the protein CASSDTGTGDSKGHF.